This T cell receptor beta chain was captured by sequencing in a study of CD8 T cells in Susac syndrome. Study overall: Among the Susac syndrome patients sequenced, five or six had active disease and roughly 8 were in remission.

Peripheral blood CD8+ and CD4+ T cells were profiled by TCR beta sequencing. Study findings and constraints: The relatively small number of individuals in the TCR sequencing and HLA analysis was acknowledged by the study.

Worth noting for this clonotype: Its target is not known.

Random hexamers served to reverse transcribe roughly 0.5 to 1 ug RNA. immunoSEQ multiplex PCR amplified TCR beta CDR3 across 54 Vbeta, 13 Jbeta. Each CDR3 protein is one row after TCRdb ran MiXCR on the immunoSEQ multiplex PCR reads. This table holds 75,000 to 95,000 distinct CDR3 sequences, about 95% found once. V dropped 0 bases and J dropped 0; count of bases not matched to a gene: 5. This CDR3 contains 19 residues. The germline V gene has CDR1 LGHDT and CDR2 YNNKEL (reference sequence). This TCR came from a human donor with Susac syndrome. The specimen was CD8+ T cells from PBMCs. The chain links TRBV3-1 to TRBJ2-6, with TRBD2 matching over 10 bases. The CDR3 nucleotides read TGTGCCAGCAGCCAAGATAAGCGGGGGGGCTTCTCTGGGGCCAACGTCCTGACTTTC. Its protein product is CASSQDKRGGFSGANVLTF.